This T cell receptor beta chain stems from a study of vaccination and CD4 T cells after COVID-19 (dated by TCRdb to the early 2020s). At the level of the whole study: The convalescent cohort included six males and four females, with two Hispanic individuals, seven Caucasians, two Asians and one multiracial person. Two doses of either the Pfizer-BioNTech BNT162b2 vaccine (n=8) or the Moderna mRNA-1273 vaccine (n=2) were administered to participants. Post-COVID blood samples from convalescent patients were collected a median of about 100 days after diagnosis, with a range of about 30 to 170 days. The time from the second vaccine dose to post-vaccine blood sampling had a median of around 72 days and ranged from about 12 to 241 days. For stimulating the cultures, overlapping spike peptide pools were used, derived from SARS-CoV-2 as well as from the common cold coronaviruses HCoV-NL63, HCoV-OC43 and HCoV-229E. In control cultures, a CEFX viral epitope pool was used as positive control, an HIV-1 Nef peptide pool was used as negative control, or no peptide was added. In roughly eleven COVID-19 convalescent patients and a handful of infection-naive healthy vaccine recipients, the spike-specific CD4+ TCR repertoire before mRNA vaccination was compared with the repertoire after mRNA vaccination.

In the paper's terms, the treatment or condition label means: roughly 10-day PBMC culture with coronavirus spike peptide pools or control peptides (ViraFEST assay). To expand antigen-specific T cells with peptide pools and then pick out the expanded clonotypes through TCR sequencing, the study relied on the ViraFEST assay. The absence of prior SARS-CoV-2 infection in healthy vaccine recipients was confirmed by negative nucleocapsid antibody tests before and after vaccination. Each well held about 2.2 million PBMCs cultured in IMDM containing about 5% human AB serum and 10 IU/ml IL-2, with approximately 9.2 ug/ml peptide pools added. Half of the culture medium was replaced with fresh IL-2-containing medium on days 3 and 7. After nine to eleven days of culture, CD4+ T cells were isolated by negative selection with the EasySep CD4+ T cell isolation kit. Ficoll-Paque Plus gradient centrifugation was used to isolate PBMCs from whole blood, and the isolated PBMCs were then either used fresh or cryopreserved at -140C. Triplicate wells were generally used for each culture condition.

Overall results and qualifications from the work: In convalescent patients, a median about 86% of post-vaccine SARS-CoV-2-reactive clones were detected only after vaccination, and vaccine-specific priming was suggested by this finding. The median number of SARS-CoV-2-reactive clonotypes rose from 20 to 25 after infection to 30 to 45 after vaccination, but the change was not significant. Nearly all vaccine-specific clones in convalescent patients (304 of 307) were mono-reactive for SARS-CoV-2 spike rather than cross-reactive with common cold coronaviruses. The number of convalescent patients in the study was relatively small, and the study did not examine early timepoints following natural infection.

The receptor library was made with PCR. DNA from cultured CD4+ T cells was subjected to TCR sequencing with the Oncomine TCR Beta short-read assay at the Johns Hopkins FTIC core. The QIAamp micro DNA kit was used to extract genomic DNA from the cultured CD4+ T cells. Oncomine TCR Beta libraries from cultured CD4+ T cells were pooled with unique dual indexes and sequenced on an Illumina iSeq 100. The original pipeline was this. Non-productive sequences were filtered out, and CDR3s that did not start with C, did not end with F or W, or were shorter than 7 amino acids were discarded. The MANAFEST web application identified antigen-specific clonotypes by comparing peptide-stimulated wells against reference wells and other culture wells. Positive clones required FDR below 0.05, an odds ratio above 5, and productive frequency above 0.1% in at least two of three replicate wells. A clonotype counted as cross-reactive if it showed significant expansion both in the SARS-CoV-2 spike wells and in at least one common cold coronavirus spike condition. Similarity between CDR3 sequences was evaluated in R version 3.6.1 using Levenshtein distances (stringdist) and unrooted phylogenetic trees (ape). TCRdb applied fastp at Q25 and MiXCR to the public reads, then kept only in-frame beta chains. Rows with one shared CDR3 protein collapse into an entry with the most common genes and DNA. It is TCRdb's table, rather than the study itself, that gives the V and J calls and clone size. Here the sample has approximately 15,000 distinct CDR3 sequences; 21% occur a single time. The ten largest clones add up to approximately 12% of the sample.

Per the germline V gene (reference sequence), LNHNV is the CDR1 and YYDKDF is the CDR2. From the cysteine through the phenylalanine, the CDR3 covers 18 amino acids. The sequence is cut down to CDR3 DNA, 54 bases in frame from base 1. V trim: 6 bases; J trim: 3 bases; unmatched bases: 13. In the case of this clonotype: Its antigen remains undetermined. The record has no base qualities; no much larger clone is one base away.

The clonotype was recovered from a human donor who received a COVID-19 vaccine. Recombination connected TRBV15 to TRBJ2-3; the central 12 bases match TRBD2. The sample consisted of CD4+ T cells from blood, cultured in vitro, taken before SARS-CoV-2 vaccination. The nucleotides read TGTGCCACCAGTGGTTCTAGCGGGGGGGGCCCGGATACAGATACGCAGTATTTT. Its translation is CATSGSSGGGPDTDTQYF.